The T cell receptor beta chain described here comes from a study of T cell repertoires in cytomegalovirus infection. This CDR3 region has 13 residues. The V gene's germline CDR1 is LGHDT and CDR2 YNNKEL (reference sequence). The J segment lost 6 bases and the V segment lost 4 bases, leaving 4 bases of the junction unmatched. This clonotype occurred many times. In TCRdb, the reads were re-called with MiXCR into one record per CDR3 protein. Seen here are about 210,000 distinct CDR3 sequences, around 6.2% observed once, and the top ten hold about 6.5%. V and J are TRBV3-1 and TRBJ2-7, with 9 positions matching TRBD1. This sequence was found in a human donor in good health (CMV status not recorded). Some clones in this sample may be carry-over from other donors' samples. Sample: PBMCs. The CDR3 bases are TGTGCCAGCAGCCTTGGGACAGGGCTCGAGCAGTACTTC. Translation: CASSLGTGLEQYF.